This TCR beta chain was captured in a study of blood T cells in healthy people across ages. V trimming: 1 base; J trimming: 10 bases; junction bases outside the gene matches: 5. The CDR3 is 15 amino acids. From germline, CDR1 is SEHNR and CDR2 FQNEAQ (reference sequence). On this clonotype itself: The antigen remains undetermined.

It was with a sample-barcoded 5' primer and a J-beta primer mix that a second PCR of roughly 7 to 12 cycles was run. Each sample provided no less than 3 million CDR3-containing paired-end reads. TCRdb reprocessed the 5' RACE reads with MiXCR, giving one entry per CDR3 protein. The sample carries about 1,000,000 distinct CDR3 sequences, less than 50% recorded once. Isolation per sample recovered at least 7 million PBMCs. Extraction yielded at least 6 micrograms of total RNA per sample. Study-level results: Fewer expanded clones and more diversity marked long-lived versus aged donors.

Sequencing used blood. This TCR derives from a woman aged 60-75 years in good health. The chain is built from TRBV7-9 and TRBJ2-1; 12 bases are a match to TRBD1. The CDR3 coding sequence is TGTGCCAGCAGCTTAGACGGGACAGGGGGCGAGGAGCAGTTCTTC. Translating it yields CASSLDGTGGEEQFF.